This TCR beta chain came from a study of shared clonotypes between healthy human individuals (TCRdb year 2020). Turning to the overall study: A couple of women and a few men aged 18 to 49 years were included in the cohort. Blood TCR repertoires of about 5 healthy adults were deeply sequenced to estimate repertoire size and the extent of clonotype sharing between individuals. To increase sequencing depth and limit assay-specific biases, different laboratories used diverse techniques to prepare libraries and sequence TCR repertoires. Leukapheresis yielded between about 0.9 and 10 billion PBMCs per donor.

The donors were healthy, HIV-negative adults who had no recently reported acute infections or vaccinations. All donors were Caucasian adults living in Nashville, Tennessee, USA. For unsorted samples, roughly 81 million PBMCs were counted and genomic DNA was extracted with the QIAamp DNA Blood Mini kit. Blood was obtained by leukapheresis, after which PBMCs were separated by Ficoll-Histopaque density gradient centrifugation and cryopreserved in liquid nitrogen vapor phase. V loses 0 bases, J loses 5 bases, and the germline ends lie 10 bases apart. The CDR3 contains 13 residues, cysteine and phenylalanine counted. Only the CDR3 DNA is retained, 39 bases long and in frame from the first base. Taken from the germline V gene (reference sequence), the CDR1 and CDR2 loops are GTSNPN and SVGIG. Points on this clone: Its binding antigen is unknown. Base qualities were left out, and no much larger clone turns up one base away.

The paper's findings and limits, for the study overall: Only blood was sampled, and tissue TCR repertoires likely differ from those in blood. The small number of donors limited the genetic and exposure-history diversity represented. Based on pairwise subsampling, the degree of clonotype sharing among donors was expected to be affected by sequencing depth.

TCR CDR3 regions were amplified from genomic DNA by multiplex PCR using the deep immunoSEQ assay. Genomic DNA extracted from each cell subset was distributed evenly over all wells of several immunoSEQ 96-well plates, and each plate served as one replicate. For unsorted PBMC, approximately 310 ng genomic DNA, equal to 32,000 or so T cell genomes, was loaded into each replicate PCR. Ten immunoSEQ deep assay plates were used to sequence the unsorted PBMC genomic DNA. Purified libraries were measured with a Qubit 3.0 fluorometer, size-checked on a Bioanalyzer 2100, and measured again with the KAPA Library Quantification kit. Every immunoSEQ 96-well plate was sequenced on a separate single-read 150-cycle Illumina NextSeq 550 flow cell. The study's processing was this. Because the immunoSEQ output included only junctional sequences and no quality scores, the filtering could not be the same as the filtering used for full-length reads. Sequences were annotated with PyIR, a Python wrapper for IgBLAST v1.9, and V/J genes and CDR3 were assigned using IMGT germline references. Reads were removed for weak V/J assignments (E-value above 1e-6), missing CDR3, stop codons, out-of-frame junctions, or ambiguous translated residues. V3J clonotypes were defined as sequences sharing the same inferred V gene, J gene, and CDR3 amino acid sequence. Percentage overlap between repertoires was computed as shared unique clonotypes divided by the size of the smaller repertoire. RTK rarefaction, the Chao1 estimator, and Recon v2.1 estimates of unobserved clonotypes were used to assess repertoire richness. What TCRdb holds here is the immuneACCESS table cut down to in-frame rearrangements. Part of the clones is not present; checked against another copy, under half of the missing clones reflect an unresolved V gene, and the others are unexplained. V, J and clone size derive from that table, while D and trimming were established from the DNA sequence. The sample contains 450,000 to 500,000 clones, around 80% of them found a single time. The top ten clonotypes cover over 10% of the sample.

The origin of this receptor is a woman in her forties in good health. Some clones in this sample may be carry-over from other donors' samples. The sequence is built from TRBV30 and TRBJ2-5; the D gene identity is not certain. The sample taken for sequencing was PBMCs. This receptor has the CDR3 CAWSVLFRETQYF. The bases read TGTGCCTGGAGTGTACTATTTCGGGAGACCCAGTACTTC.